The 29 T cell receptor beta chains listed next were all sequenced from one sample in a study of cytomegalovirus exposure and HLA in healthy donors. TCRdb's copy holds only in-frame clones and misses some; the assay was immunoSEQ multiplex PCR. The sample records about 120,000 clones, approximately 88% being singletons. The sequenced sample was PBMCs. Receptor source: a woman in her late teens or twenties in good health and CMV-seropositive.

V gene TRBV30 combines with J gene TRBJ2-7; 8 bases line up with TRBD2. V lost 0 bases to trimming and J lost 3 bases; unmatched junction nucleotides: 22. This CDR3 spans 20 amino acids. Germline CDR1 GTSNPN, CDR2 SVGIG (reference sequence). Here the CDR3 reads CAWSVSNWDLAGPYHYEQYF. The CDR3 region has the DNA TGTGCCTGGAGTGTATCGAACTGGGATTTAGCGGGGCCATATCACTACGAGCAGTACTTC.

The table lists this clone with a few counts. The chain links TRBV5-4 to TRBJ2-7; 10 nucleotides line up with TRBD1. V lost 4 bases and J lost 2; bases outside the gene matches: 6. Germline assignment: CDR1 SGHNT and CDR2 YYREEE (reference sequence). The CDR3 runs 15 residues. CDR3 loop: CASSNRDRGAYEQYF. The DNA for the CDR3 is TGTGCCAGCAGCAACCGGGACAGGGGAGCCTACGAGCAGTACTTC.

The genes are TRBV28 and TRBJ1-3, with a possible D match to TRBD1 (5 bases). CDR1 and CDR2 from the germline V gene are MDHEN and SYDVKM. This CDR3 region has 16 residues. The V end lost 3 bases, the J end lost 1 base, and 13 bases lay between the germline ends. The DNA for the CDR3 is TGTGCCAGCAGTTTTTCCCCGACAGTATCTGGAAACACCATATATTTT. Its protein is CASSFSPTVSGNTIYF.

The rearrangement links TRBV4-3 to TRBJ1-1; D call uncertain. This CDR3 contains 13 residues. Germline V gene data show CDR1 as LGHNA and CDR2 as YSLEER. The V gene lost 0 bases and the J gene lost 7 bases, with 9 bases spanning the gap. The CDR3 DNA follows: TGCGCCAGCAGCCAAGAGGCAGAACATGAAGCTTTCTTT. Translating it yields CASSQEAEHEAFF.

V and J are TRBV9 and TRBJ1-1, with 8 bases lining up with TRBD1. The V segment lost 0 bases and the J segment 12 bases; nucleotides outside the gene matches: 7. The CDR3 contains 13 residues. CDR1 and CDR2 (germline): SGDLS, YYNGEE. In DNA, the CDR3 is TGTGCCAGCAGCGTAGGGGCAGGGGGCGGCACTTTCTTT. It is translated as CASSVGAGGGTFF.

J is TRBJ1-3 and V is TRBV7-9; D uncertain. From germline, CDR1 is SEHNR and CDR2 FQNEAQ (reference sequence). Trimming took 5 bases from V and 2 from J, leaving 13 bases between them. This CDR3 is built from 15 residues. This CDR3 is CASSMRGSTGNTIYF. The CDR3 nucleotides read TGTGCCAGCAGCATGAGAGGATCCACTGGAAACACCATATATTTT.

This sequence joins TRBV5-6 and TRBJ1-1; 12 nucleotides match TRBD1. The CDR3 runs to 16 residues. Trimming took 2 bases from V and 3 from J; bases not matched to a gene: 5. CDR1 and CDR2 from the germline V gene are SGHDT and YYEEEE. CDR3 bases: TGTGCCAGCAGCTTAGGGACAGGGGGCGACCACACTGAAGCTTTCTTT. It specifies CASSLGTGGDHTEAFF.

CDR3: CASSPGTGRTGANVLTF. The DNA of the CDR3 is TGTGCCAGCTCACCCGGGACAGGCCGGACTGGGGCCAACGTCCTGACTTTC. This chain joins TRBV18 and TRBJ2-6, with 8 nucleotides matching TRBD1. Trimming took 3 bases from V and 2 from J; bases not matched to a gene: 6. The CDR3 sequence is 17 residues long. The germline V gene has CDR1 KGHSH and CDR2 LQKENI.

The chain employs TRBV19 and TRBJ2-2; D is ambiguous. This CDR3 has 14 residues. The ends were cut back, 6 bases at V and 6 bases at J, with 14 bases in the middle. The V gene's germline CDR1 is LNHDA and CDR2 SQIVND (reference sequence). CDR3 protein: CASSGYTLAGELFF. CDR3 coding DNA: TGTGCCAGTAGCGGGTACACCCTCGCCGGGGAGCTGTTTTTT.

A single count supports this clone. The chain joins TRBV6-5 to TRBJ1-5, with 7 nucleotides matching TRBD1. V trimming: 6 bases; J trimming: 3 bases; junction bases outside the gene matches: 5. CDR3 length: 14 amino acids. Germline lookup yields CDR1 MNHEY and CDR2 SVGAGI. In nucleotides, the CDR3 is TGTGCCAGCAGGCACACAGGGGACAATCAGCCCCAGCATTTT. The encoded protein is CASRHTGDNQPQHF.

This clone was recorded once. The chain carries TRBV11-1 and TRBJ1-1, with TRBD1 as a possible D gene (5 bases). Germline V CDR1 and CDR2: SGHAT, FQDESV (reference sequence). The CDR3 consists of 13 residues. V was clipped by 4 bases and J by 1 base, with 7 bases between them. The CDR3 region has the DNA TGTGCCAGCAGCTGGACATGGAACACTGAAGCTTTCTTT. Amino acid sequence: CASSWTWNTEAFF.

The chain carries TRBV30 and TRBJ2-2; D not certain. With 4 bases removed from V and 8 bases from J, the gap between germline ends came to 8 bases. Germline V lookup: CDR1 GTSNPN, CDR2 SVGIG (reference sequence). This CDR3 contains 11 residues. The CDR3 sequence is CAWNGYGELFF. CDR3 coding DNA: TGTGCCTGGAACGGGTATGGGGAGCTGTTTTTT.

This rearrangement joins TRBV11-2 to TRBJ2-1; 8 bases map to TRBD2. The CDR3 sequence is 16 residues long. Germline V gene data show CDR1 as SGHAT and CDR2 as FQNNGV. The trim removed 4 bases at V and 2 bases at J, leaving 7 bases unmatched. CDR3 protein: CASSSIAGRTYNEQFF. The CDR3 DNA sequence: TGTGCCAGCAGCTCTATAGCGGGGAGAACCTACAATGAGCAGTTCTTC.

The chain uses TRBV6-1 and TRBJ2-2; D is perhaps TRBD1 (5 bases). Per germline, CDR1 MNHNS and CDR2 SASEGT. The V and J ends lost 8 bases and 4 bases respectively, with 11 bases between them. CDR3 size: 13 residues. This CDR3 reads CASGRQTTGELFF. CDR3 DNA: TGTGCCAGCGGGCGACAGACCACCGGGGAGCTGTTTTTT.

The chain employs TRBV6-1 and TRBJ1-5, with 8 bases fitting TRBD1. This CDR3 is built from 17 residues. The ends lost 4 bases at V and 5 bases at J; junction bases unmatched: 13. Germline values: CDR1 MNHNS, CDR2 SASEGT. The CDR3: CASSAFPGGSLDQPQHF. The CDR3 DNA reads TGTGCCAGCAGTGCTTTCCCAGGGGGCAGTTTGGATCAGCCCCAGCATTTT.

This chain joins TRBV30 and TRBJ1-1, with D perhaps matching TRBD1 (5 bases). Per germline, CDR1 GTSNPN and CDR2 SVGIG (reference sequence). Trimming removed 4 bases from V and 4 bases from J, with 10 bases in between. This CDR3 is 12 amino acids long. CDR3 region: CAWTEGVTEAFF. The CDR3 DNA sequence: TGTGCCTGGACAGAAGGGGTCACTGAAGCTTTCTTT.

This clone was found once. The chain uses TRBV5-1 and TRBJ1-2; 7 bases line up with TRBD1. There are 12 residues in the CDR3. The germline V gene encodes CDR1 SGHRS and CDR2 YFSETQ. V lost 4 bases, J lost 7 bases, and 4 bases stayed unmatched. As DNA, the CDR3 is TGCGCCAGCAGCGAACAGGGGCTTGGCTACACCTTC. Translating it yields CASSEQGLGYTF. Based on the CDR3 plus reference TRBV5-1 and TRBJ1-2, the full variable domain is KAGVTQTPRYLIKTRGQQVTLSCSPISGHRSVSWYQQTPGQGLQFLFEYFSETQRNKGNFPGRFSGRQFSNSRSEMNVSTLELGDSALYLCASSEQGLGYTFGSGTRLTVV.

This clone is labeled as medium-sized. The rearrangement links TRBV6-1 to TRBJ1-4; D may be TRBD1 (5 bases). The V gene lost 6 bases and the J gene lost 7 bases, with 12 bases spanning the gap. The CDR3 sequence is 13 residues long. Germline V gene sequence: CDR1 MNHNS, CDR2 SASEGT. The CDR3 bases are TGTGCCAGCAGCGGGGGTGATACTGAAAAACTGTTTTTT. Residues: CASSGGDTEKLFF.

This rearrangement joins TRBV6-1 to TRBJ2-1; 8 nucleotides match TRBD1. Trimming took 5 bases from V and 9 from J; bases not matched to a gene: 6. The V gene's germline CDR1 is MNHNS and CDR2 SASEGT. This CDR3 has 13 residues. The CDR3 nucleotides read TGTGCCAGCAGTTGGACAGGGAGAGGTGAGCAGTTCTTC. Residues: CASSWTGRGEQFF.

The rearrangement uses TRBV5-4 and TRBJ1-2; the match to TRBD1 covers 9 bases. Per germline, CDR1 SGHNT and CDR2 YYREEE (reference sequence). The V segment lost 6 bases and the J segment 7 bases; nucleotides outside the gene matches: 7. This CDR3 contains 13 residues. This CDR3 reads CASTRQGDRGYTF. CDR3 sequence (DNA): TGTGCCAGCACCCGACAGGGGGATCGTGGCTACACCTTC.

CDR3 DNA: TGTGCCAGCAGCTTGGGGCCCAACGAATCCTACGAGCAGTACTTC. It translates to CASSLGPNESYEQYF. The chain uses TRBV5-4 and TRBJ2-7; D is unclear. V was cut by 0 bases and J by 1 base, with 11 bases left in between. Germline V gives CDR1 SGHNT, CDR2 YYREEE (reference sequence). CDR3 length: 15 amino acids.

The chain uses TRBV18 and TRBJ1-2; D gene uncertain. The ends were cut back, 6 bases at V and 6 bases at J, with 17 bases in the middle. This CDR3 is built from 14 residues. Germline V gene data show CDR1 as KGHSH and CDR2 as LQKENI. CDR3: CASSPNVRINGYTF. CDR3 nucleotide sequence: TGTGCCAGCTCGCCGAACGTCAGAATTAATGGCTACACCTTC. Based on the CDR3 plus reference TRBV18 and TRBJ1-2, the full variable domain is NAGVMQNPRHLVRRRGQEARLRCSPMKGHSHVYWYRQLPEEGLKFMVYLQKENIIDESGMPKERFSAEFPKEGPSILRIQQVVRGDSAAYFCASSPNVRINGYTFGSGTRLTVV.

V gene TRBV6-6 combines with J gene TRBJ2-2; 9 nucleotides match TRBD2. With 3 bases clipped from V and 2 bases from J, the junction kept 4 bases outside the gene matches. CDR1 MNHNY and CDR2 SVGAGI come from the germline V gene (reference sequence). The CDR3 totals 16 residues. This CDR3 is CASSYSLAGNTGELFF. Here the CDR3 DNA reads TGTGCCAGCAGTTATAGCCTAGCGGGAAACACCGGGGAGCTGTTTTTT.

This rearrangement joins TRBV5-1 to TRBJ2-7; a weak D match, TRBD2 (5 bases). Trimming left V 0 bases short and J 7 bases short, with 11 bases between. Germline V lookup: CDR1 SGHRS, CDR2 YFSETQ. CDR3 length: 13 residues. The CDR3 DNA is TGCGCCAGCAGCTTGGAGGAGGCAGGAGAGCAGTACTTC. Protein product: CASSLEEAGEQYF.

The chain carries TRBV14 and TRBJ1-1; 8 bases match TRBD1. Germline V lookup: CDR1 SGHDN, CDR2 FVKESK. V lost 4 bases to trimming and J lost 1 base; unmatched junction nucleotides: 14. The CDR3 has 18 amino acids. CDR3 DNA sequence: TGTGCCAGCAGCCCGGGGCCAACCCGGGGGACAGGGAACACTGAAGCTTTCTTT. Protein: CASSPGPTRGTGNTEAFF.

This chain links TRBV6-4 with TRBJ1-1; TRBD1 might be the D (6 bases). The germline V gene has CDR1 MRHNA and CDR2 SNTAGT. V was pared by 8 bases and J by 0 bases, with 10 bases between. The CDR3 has 13 residues. Written as DNA, the CDR3 is TGTGCCAGCCGTCAGGGGTTGAACACTGAAGCTTTCTTT. Amino acids: CASRQGLNTEAFF.

V is TRBV18 and J is TRBJ2-1; TRBD2 might be the D (6 bases). Per the germline V gene, CDR1 is KGHSH and CDR2 is LQKENI. This CDR3 comprises 15 residues. Trimming removed 2 bases at V and 15 bases at J, with 23 bases between. The CDR3 spells CASSPRVRGTGPRFF. As DNA, the CDR3 is TGTGCCAGCTCACCAAGGGTACGAGGGACTGGACCGAGGTTCTTC.

This clone was found once. The chain combines TRBV18 with TRBJ1-5; weak D call: TRBD1 (6 bases). The ends were cut back, 4 bases at V and 0 bases at J, with 19 bases in the middle. The CDR3 runs 18 residues. CDR1 KGHSH and CDR2 LQKENI come from the germline V gene. CDR3 sequence: CASSLLPDGGLSNQPQHF. For the CDR3, the DNA is TGTGCCAGCTCACTGCTTCCGGATGGGGGCCTTAGCAATCAGCCCCAGCATTTT.

The chain employs TRBV2 and TRBJ1-3; D possibly corresponds to TRBD1 (5 bases). Germline CDR1 reads SNHLY; CDR2 reads FYNNEI. The CDR3 loop spans 16 amino acids. Trimming took 3 bases from V and 3 from J, leaving 15 bases between them. This CDR3 is CASSEQGAANGNTIYF. DNA of the CDR3: TGTGCCAGCAGTGAGCAAGGGGCTGCTAATGGAAACACCATATATTTT.